Presented here are 14 T cell receptor beta chains from one specimen sequenced in a study of regulatory T cells in long-lasting Graves disease. Library construction for TCR beta used iRepertoire HTBI primers and Arm-PCR of CDR3 regions. Each CDR3 protein is one row after TCRdb ran MiXCR on the multiplex PCR reads. The table shows approximately 360,000 distinct CDR3 sequences, with roughly 24% occurring only once. Time point reported: persistent/refractory GD, antithyroid drugs over 5 years with positive TRAb. Preparation of the TCR library used RNA extracted from PBMCs. This specimen consisted of peripheral blood mononuclear cells (PBMCs), obtained when the disease was refractory, from a patient treated with antithyroid drugs. The receptors come from a woman aged 40 to 50 with Graves disease.

A few counts support this clonotype. The rearrangement uses TRBV9 and TRBJ2-7; D possibly uses TRBD1 or TRBD2 (5 bases each). The germline V and J ends were trimmed by 2 bases and 0 bases, with 12 bases remaining between them. The CDR3 runs to 15 residues. Germline V CDR1 and CDR2: SGDLS, YYNGEE. CDR3 in DNA: TGTGCCAGCAGCGTTTTGGGGGATAGCTCCTACGAGCAGTACTTC. It yields the protein CASSVLGDSSYEQYF.

Ten or more counts support this clonotype. V usage is TRBV6-1 and J usage is TRBJ2-4; perhaps TRBD2 as D (5 bases). The CDR3 loop spans 15 amino acids. Germline CDR1 reads MNHNS; CDR2 reads SASEGT. V lost 1 base, J lost 3 bases, and 10 bases lay in between. CDR3 in DNA: TGTGCCAGCAGTGAAGTCCCCCGGGGCAAAAACATTCAGTACTTC. It is translated as CASSEVPRGKNIQYF.

This clonotype was seen ten or more times. The chain joins TRBV28 to TRBJ1-1, with 8 bases lining up with TRBD1. Losses at the gene ends were 6 bases for V and 5 bases for J; bases not matched to a gene: 5. From germline, CDR1 is MDHEN and CDR2 SYDVKM. The CDR3 runs 13 residues. The CDR3 spells CASSKWTGTEAFF. In DNA form, the CDR3 reads TGTGCCAGCAGCAAATGGACAGGGACTGAAGCTTTCTTT.

This clonotype was counted between two and nine times. This chain connects TRBV11-3 to TRBJ2-2, with 10 bases aligning to TRBD2. The CDR3 has 17 amino acids. Germline V gene data show CDR1 as SGHNT and CDR2 as YENEEA. J was trimmed by 0 bases and V by 6 bases; bases with no gene match: 7. The DNA for the CDR3 is TGTGCCAGCAGGCCCGGGACTAGCGTCGCGAACACCGGGGAGCTGTTTTTT. Translation: CASRPGTSVANTGELFF. The whole variable domain, remainder taken from reference TRBV11-3 and TRBJ2-2, is EAGVVQSPRYKIIEKKQPVAFWCNPISGHNTLYWYLQNLGQGPELLIRYENEEAVDDSQLPKDRFSAERLKGVDSTLKIQPAELGDSAVYLCASRPGTSVANTGELFFGEGSRLTVL.

Comments on this clonotype: This could be a read error, since a much larger clone is one nucleotide away. The gene calls are TRBV7-2 and TRBJ2-7; 10 nucleotides line up with TRBD1. The CDR3 consists of 16 residues. Germline trimming cut 6 bases from V and 4 bases from J; bases unmatched to any gene: 12. CDR1 is SGHTA and CDR2 is FQGNSA in the germline V gene. The CDR3 loop reads CASSATRTGGGYEQYF. The CDR3 coding sequence is TGTGCCAGCAGTGCCACCAGGACAGGGGGTGGGTACGAGCAGTACTTC.

This clonotype has ten or more counts. The rearrangement uses TRBV6-5 and TRBJ1-5, with a possible D match to TRBD1 (5 bases). This CDR3 is built from 15 residues. Germline CDR1 and CDR2: MNHEY and SVGAGI. Trimming stripped 0 bases from V and 3 bases from J, with 9 bases between. The CDR3 nucleotides are TGTGCCAGCAGTTACTCGGGGGGACCCAATCAGCCCCAGCATTTT. The encoded protein is CASSYSGGPNQPQHF.

This sequence joins TRBV4-1 and TRBJ1-5, with D possibly being TRBD1 (5 bases). V was trimmed by 1 base and J by 0 bases, leaving 10 bases between them. CDR1 is MGHRA and CDR2 is YSYEKL in the germline V gene. The CDR3 is made up of 16 amino acids. The CDR3 spells CASSQGGSLSNQPQHF. The CDR3 region has the DNA TGCGCCAGCAGCCAAGGGGGGAGTCTTAGCAATCAGCCCCAGCATTTT.

The chain carries TRBV2 and TRBJ2-3; D call uncertain. Per germline, CDR1 SNHLY and CDR2 FYNNEI. This CDR3 comprises 13 residues. Trimming took off 7 bases at V and 1 base at J, with 9 bases between the two ends. CDR3 sequence reads: CASKLAGTDTQYF. The CDR3 region has the DNA TGTGCCAGCAAGCTGGCGGGCACAGATACGCAGTATTTT.

This clonotype was counted at least ten times. The chain joins TRBV28 to TRBJ2-7; 7 nucleotides match TRBD1. Germline CDR1 and CDR2: MDHEN and SYDVKM. V dropped 9 bases and J dropped 2; count of bases not matched to a gene: 4. This CDR3 is built from 12 residues. CDR3 residues: CASSTGPYEQYF. The DNA of the CDR3 is TGTGCCAGTTCGACAGGGCCCTACGAGCAGTACTTC.

The chain employs TRBV12-3 or TRBV12-4 and TRBJ2-6; possible D gene TRBD1, 5 bases. This CDR3 comprises 16 residues. V lost 3 bases to trimming and J lost 3 bases, with 12 bases between them. The CDR3 region has the DNA TGTGCCAGCAGTTTGGTAAGGGGAATTGGGGCCAACGTCCTGACTTTC. This translates into CASSLVRGIGANVLTF.

Points on this clonotype: A much larger clone lies a single base off, so this may be a read error. The rearrangement uses TRBV7-3 and TRBJ2-7, with D unclear. The CDR3 has 14 residues. Per germline, CDR1 SGHTA and CDR2 FQGTGA. V dropped 2 bases and J dropped 2 bases, with 10 bases sitting between them. Written as DNA, the CDR3 is TGTGCCAGCAGCTTAGGCGGATGGGCCTACGAGCAGTACTTC. Amino acids: CASSLGGWAYEQYF. Variable domain in full (rest from reference TRBV7-3 and TRBJ2-7): GAGVSQTPSNKVTEKGKYVELRCDPISGHTALYWYRQSLGQGPEFLIYFQGTGAADDSGLPNDRFFAVRPEGSVSTLKIQRTERGDSAVYLCASSLGGWAYEQYFGPGTRLTVT.

Many counts were recorded for this clonotype. V usage is TRBV6-5 and J usage is TRBJ2-5; possibly TRBD1 or TRBD2 for D (5 bases each). Germline CDR1 reads MNHEY; CDR2 reads SVGAGI. V shed 3 bases and J shed 5 bases, with 16 bases lying between them. This CDR3 comprises 15 residues. The CDR3 coding sequence is TGTGCCAGCAGTTATATCCCAGGGACGGAGGAGACCCAGTACTTC. Translating gives CASSYIPGTEETQYF.

There are a few counts of this clonotype. V usage is TRBV9 and J usage is TRBJ2-5; TRBD2 matches 7 bases. Trimming cost V 1 base and J 4 bases; bases outside gene matches: 13. The CDR3 consists of 17 residues. CDR1 and CDR2 from the germline V gene are SGDLS and YYNGEE. DNA of the CDR3: TGTGCCAGCAGCGTACAGGCTAAGGCGGGAGCTGGAGAGACCCAGTACTTC. This encodes CASSVQAKAGAGETQYF.

There are a few counts of this clonotype. The chain is built from TRBV11-2 and TRBJ2-3, with TRBD2 identical over 8 bases. The V and J ends lost 1 base and 1 base, in that order; junction bases with no gene match: 4. The CDR3 has 16 residues. Germline V gene sequence: CDR1 SGHAT, CDR2 FQNNGV. CDR3 coding DNA: TGTGCCAGCAGCTTAGCGAGCGGGAGAGGCACAGATACGCAGTATTTT. Protein sequence: CASSLASGRGTDTQYF.